This T cell receptor (beta chain) is drawn from a study of cytomegalovirus exposure and HLA in healthy donors. The V end was cut by 1 base, the J end by 8 bases, with 15 bases between. The CDR3 loop spans 16 amino acids. Germline V gives CDR1 MNHNS, CDR2 SASEGT. Both 60 Vbeta primers and 13 Jbeta primers went into the PCR. Generated by immunoSEQ multiplex PCR, the TCRdb table keeps only in-frame clones and is missing some. The data show 100,000 to 150,000 clones, and the top ten clones hold approximately 1.6%. Sequencing was performed on PBMCs. The chain has TRBV6-1 and TRBJ1-6; D not resolved. The receptor was isolated from a man between 18 and 29 years old in good health and CMV-seronegative. The DNA of the CDR3 is TGTGCCAGCAGTGAAGTCCCTCCTCCGTCTTATTCACCCCTCCACTTT. It specifies CASSEVPPPSYSPLHF.